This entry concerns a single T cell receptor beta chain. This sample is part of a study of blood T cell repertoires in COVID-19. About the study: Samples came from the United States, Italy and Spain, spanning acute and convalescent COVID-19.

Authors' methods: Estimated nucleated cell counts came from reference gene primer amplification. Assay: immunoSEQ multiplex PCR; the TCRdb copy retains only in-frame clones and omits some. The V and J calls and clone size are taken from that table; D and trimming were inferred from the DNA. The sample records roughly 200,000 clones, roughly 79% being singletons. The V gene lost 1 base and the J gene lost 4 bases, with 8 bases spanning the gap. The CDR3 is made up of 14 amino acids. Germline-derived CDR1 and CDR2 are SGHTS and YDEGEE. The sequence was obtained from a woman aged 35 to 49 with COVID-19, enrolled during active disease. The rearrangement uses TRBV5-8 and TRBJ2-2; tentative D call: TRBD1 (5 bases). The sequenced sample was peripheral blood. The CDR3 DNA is TGTGCCAGCAGCTTGACAGGATCCACCGGGGAGCTGTTTTTT. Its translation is CASSLTGSTGELFF.